This T cell receptor (beta chain) was captured in a study of blood T cells in healthy people across ages. Peripheral blood from each donor was collected in a volume of about 9.9 milliliters. Findings and caveats of the study: CMV status of donors was not determined, possibly confounding expanded clonotype changes. Fewer expanded clones and more diversity marked long-lived versus aged donors.

The authors ran a second PCR of about 6 to 11 cycles using a sample-barcoded 5' primer and a J-beta primer mix. From the 5' RACE reads, TCRdb called clonotypes with MiXCR, one entry per CDR3 protein. The sample carries fewer than 2,000,000 distinct CDR3 sequences, 30% to 35% recorded once. The sample holds a few counts of this clonotype. Its antigen remains unidentified. Sample: blood. The sequence came from a woman younger than 45 in good health.

CDR3 nucleotide sequence: TGTGCCTGGAGCGAACAGACTGACAGAGGCAATCAGCCCCAGCATTTT. Translated: CAWSEQTDRGNQPQHF. The chain carries TRBV30 and TRBJ1-5, with TRBD1 as a possible D gene (5 bases). Deletions cut 3 bases from V and 2 bases from J, with 17 bases between. Germline values: CDR1 GTSNPN, CDR2 SVGIG (reference sequence). The CDR3 totals 16 residues.